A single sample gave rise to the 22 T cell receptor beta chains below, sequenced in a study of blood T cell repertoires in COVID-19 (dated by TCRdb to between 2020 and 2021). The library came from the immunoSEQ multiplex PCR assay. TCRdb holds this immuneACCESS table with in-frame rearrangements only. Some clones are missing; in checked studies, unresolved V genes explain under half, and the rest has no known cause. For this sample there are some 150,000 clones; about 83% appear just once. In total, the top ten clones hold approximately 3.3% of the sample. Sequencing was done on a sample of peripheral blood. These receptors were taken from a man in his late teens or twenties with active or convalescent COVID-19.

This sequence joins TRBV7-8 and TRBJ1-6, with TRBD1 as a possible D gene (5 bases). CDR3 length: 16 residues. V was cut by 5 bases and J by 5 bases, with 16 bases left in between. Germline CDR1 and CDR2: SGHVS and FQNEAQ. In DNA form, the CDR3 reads TGTGCCAGCAGCCCGGCGGGACGGCCTAATAATTCACCCCTCCACTTT. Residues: CASSPAGRPNNSPLHF.

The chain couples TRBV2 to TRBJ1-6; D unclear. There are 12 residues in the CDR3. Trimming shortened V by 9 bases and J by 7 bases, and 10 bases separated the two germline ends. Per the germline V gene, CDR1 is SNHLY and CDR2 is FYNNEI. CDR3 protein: CASSQTNSPLHF. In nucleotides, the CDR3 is TGTGCCAGTAGCCAGACCAATTCACCCCTCCACTTT.

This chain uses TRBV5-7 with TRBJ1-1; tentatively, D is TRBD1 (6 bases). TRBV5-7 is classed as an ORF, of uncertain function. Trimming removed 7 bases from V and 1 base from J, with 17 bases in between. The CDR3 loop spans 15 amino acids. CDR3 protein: CASGLSLGANTEAFF. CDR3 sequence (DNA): TGTGCCAGCGGTCTCTCGTTGGGGGCGAACACTGAAGCTTTCTTT.

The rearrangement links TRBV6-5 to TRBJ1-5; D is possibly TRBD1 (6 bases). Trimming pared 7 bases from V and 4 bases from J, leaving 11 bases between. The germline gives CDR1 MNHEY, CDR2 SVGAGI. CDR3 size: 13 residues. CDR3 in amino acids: CASIGGPNQPQHF. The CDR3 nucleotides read TGTGCCAGCATCGGGGGGCCTAATCAGCCCCAGCATTTT.

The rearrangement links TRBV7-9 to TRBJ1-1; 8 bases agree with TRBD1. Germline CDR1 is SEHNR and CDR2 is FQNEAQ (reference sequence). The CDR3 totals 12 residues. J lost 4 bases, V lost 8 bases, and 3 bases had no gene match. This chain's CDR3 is CASRTGGTEAFF. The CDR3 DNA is TGTGCCAGCCGTACAGGGGGCACTGAAGCTTTCTTT.

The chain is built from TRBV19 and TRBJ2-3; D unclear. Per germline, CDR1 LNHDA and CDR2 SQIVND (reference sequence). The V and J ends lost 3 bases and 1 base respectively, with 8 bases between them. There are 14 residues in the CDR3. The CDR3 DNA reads TGTGCCAGTAGTATCGGGTCGCGCACAGATACGCAGTATTTT. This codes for CASSIGSRTDTQYF.

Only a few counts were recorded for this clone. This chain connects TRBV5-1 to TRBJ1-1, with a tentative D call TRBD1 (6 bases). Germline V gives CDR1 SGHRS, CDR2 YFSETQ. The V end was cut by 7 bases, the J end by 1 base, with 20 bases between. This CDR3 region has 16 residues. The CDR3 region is CASSPNSGGWNTEAFF. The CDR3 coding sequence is TGCGCCAGCTCTCCTAACTCTGGGGGCTGGAACACTGAAGCTTTCTTT.

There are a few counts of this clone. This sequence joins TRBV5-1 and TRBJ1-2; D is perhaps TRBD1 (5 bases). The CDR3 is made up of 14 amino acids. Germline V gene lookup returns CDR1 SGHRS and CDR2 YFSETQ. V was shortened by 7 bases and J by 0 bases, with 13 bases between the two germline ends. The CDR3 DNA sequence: TGCGCCAGCGGCCTTGACAGTCCTAACTATGGCTACACCTTC. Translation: CASGLDSPNYGYTF. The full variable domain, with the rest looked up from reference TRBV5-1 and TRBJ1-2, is KAGVTQTPRYLIKTRGQQVTLSCSPISGHRSVSWYQQTPGQGLQFLFEYFSETQRNKGNFPGRFSGRQFSNSRSEMNVSTLELGDSALYLCASGLDSPNYGYTFGSGTRLTVV.

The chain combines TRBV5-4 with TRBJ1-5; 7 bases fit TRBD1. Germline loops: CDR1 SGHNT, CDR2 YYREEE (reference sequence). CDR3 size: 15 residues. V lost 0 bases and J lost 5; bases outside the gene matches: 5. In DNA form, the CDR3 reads TGTGCCAGCAGCTTGGACAGGGGTTTTGATCAGCCCCAGCATTTT. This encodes CASSLDRGFDQPQHF.

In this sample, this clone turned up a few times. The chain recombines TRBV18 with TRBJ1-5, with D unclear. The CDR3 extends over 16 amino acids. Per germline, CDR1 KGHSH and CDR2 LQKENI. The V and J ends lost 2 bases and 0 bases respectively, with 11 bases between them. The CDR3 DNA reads TGTGCCAGCTCACCATCAACGCCTAATAGCAATCAGCCCCAGCATTTT. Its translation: CASSPSTPNSNQPQHF.

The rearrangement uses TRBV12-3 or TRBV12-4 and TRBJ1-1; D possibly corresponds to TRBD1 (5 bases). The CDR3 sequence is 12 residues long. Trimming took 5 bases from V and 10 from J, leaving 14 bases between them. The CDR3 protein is CASSRTISAAFF. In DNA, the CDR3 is TGTGCCAGCAGTCGGACAATTTCAGCAGCTTTCTTT.

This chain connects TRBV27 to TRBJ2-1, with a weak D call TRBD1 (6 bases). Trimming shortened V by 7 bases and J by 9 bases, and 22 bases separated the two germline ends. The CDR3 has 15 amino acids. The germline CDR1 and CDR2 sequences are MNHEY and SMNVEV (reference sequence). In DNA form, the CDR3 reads TGTGCCAGCAACGAGAACAGGGTTTGGTTGGGTGAGCAGTTCTTC. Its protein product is CASNENRVWLGEQFF.

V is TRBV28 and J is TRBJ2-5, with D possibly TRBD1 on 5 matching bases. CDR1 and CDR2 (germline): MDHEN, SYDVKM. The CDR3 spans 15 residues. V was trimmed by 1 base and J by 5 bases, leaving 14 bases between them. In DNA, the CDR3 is TGTGCCAGCAGTTTATTGGGATGGGGCCGGGAGACCCAGTACTTC. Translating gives CASSLLGWGRETQYF.

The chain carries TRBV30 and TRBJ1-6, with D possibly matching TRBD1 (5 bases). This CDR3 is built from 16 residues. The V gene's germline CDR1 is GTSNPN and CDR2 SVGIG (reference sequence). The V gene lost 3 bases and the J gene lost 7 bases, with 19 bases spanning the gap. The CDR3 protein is CAWRQSAQRGNSPLHF. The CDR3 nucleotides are TGTGCCTGGAGGCAATCAGCCCAGCGGGGGAATTCACCCCTCCACTTT.

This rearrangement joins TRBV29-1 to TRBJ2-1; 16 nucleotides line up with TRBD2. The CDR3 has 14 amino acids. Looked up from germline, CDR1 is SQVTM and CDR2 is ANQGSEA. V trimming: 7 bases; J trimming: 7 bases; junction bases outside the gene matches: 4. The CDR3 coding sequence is TGCAGCGCGGGACTAGCGGGGGGGGTGAATGAGCAGTTCTTC. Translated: CSAGLAGGVNEQFF.

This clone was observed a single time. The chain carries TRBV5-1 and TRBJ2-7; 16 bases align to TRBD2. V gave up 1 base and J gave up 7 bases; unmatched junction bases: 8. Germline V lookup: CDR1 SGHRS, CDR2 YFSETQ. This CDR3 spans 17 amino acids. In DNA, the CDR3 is TGCGCCAGCAGCTTGTTGGGACTAGCGGGAGGGCCGGGGGAGCAGTACTTC. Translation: CASSLLGLAGGPGEQYF.

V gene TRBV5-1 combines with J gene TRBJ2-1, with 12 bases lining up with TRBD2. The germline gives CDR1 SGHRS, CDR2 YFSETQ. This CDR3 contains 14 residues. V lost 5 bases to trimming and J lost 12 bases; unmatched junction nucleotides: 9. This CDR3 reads CASSPTSGSSLQFF. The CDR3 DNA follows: TGCGCCAGCAGTCCGACTAGCGGGAGCTCACTGCAGTTCTTC.

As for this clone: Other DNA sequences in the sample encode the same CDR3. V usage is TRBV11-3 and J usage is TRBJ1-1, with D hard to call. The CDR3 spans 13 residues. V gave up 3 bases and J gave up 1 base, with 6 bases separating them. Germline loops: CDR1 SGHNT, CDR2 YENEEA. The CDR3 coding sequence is TGTGCCAGCAGCTTTGGAGCGAACACTGAAGCTTTCTTT. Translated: CASSFGANTEAFF.

Here the CDR3 DNA reads TGTGCCAGCAGCGTGCGTAATCAGCCCCAGCATTTT. This encodes CASSVRNQPQHF. The chain links TRBV5-6 to TRBJ1-5; D not resolved. CDR1 is SGHDT and CDR2 is YYEEEE in the germline V gene. The CDR3 is made up of 12 amino acids. Trimming removed 4 bases from V and 4 bases from J, with 6 bases in between.

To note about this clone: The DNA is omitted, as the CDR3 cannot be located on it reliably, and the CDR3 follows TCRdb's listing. CDR3: CASTSGGTYNEQFF. The chain employs TRBV19 and TRBJ2-1; the DNA was not compared with TRBD2, the D call given in the table. The germline V gene encodes CDR1 LNHDA and CDR2 SQIVND (reference sequence). Termini included, the CDR3 measures 14 amino acids.

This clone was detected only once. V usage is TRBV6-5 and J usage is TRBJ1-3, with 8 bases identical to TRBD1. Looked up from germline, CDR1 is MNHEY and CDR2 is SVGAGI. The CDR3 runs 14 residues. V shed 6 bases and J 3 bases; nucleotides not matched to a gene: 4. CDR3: CASRFGQGGNTIYF. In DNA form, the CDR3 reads TGTGCCAGCAGGTTTGGACAGGGTGGAAACACCATATATTTT.

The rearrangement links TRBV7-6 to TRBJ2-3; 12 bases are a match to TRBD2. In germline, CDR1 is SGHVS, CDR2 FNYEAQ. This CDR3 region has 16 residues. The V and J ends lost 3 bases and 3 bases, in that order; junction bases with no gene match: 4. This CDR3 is CASSFLTSGSTDTQYF. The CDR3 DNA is TGTGCCAGCAGCTTCCTGACTAGCGGGAGTACAGATACGCAGTATTTT.